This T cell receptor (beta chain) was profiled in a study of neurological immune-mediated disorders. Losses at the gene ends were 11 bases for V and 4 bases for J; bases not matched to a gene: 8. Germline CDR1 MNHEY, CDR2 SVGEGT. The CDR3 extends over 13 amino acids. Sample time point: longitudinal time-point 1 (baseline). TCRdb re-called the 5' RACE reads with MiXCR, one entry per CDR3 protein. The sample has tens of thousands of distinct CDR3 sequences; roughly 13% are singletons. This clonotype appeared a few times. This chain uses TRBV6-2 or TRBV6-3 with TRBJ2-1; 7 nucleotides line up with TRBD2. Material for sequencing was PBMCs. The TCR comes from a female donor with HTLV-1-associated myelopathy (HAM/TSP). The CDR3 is CASCPGGYNEQFF. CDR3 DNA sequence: TGTGCCTCCTGCCCGGGGGGATACAATGAGCAGTTCTTC.